The present T cell receptor beta chain was sequenced within a study of blood T cell repertoires in COVID-19. At the level of the study: COVID-19 samples, acute and convalescent, were from the United States, Italy and Spain. Nucleic acid was either cDNA or gDNA, and it came from T cells, B-cell-depleted T cells, or PBMCs.

In the authors' workflow: Amplification of reference gene primers was used by the study to estimate nucleated cell counts. Clones were read by immunoSEQ multiplex PCR, and TCRdb kept only the in-frame ones, dropping some. The DNA gave D and trimming, while V, J and clone size come from that table. The repertoire has around 150,000 clones, around 90% of them found once; the top ten carry roughly 4.5%. This CDR3 has 16 amino acids. Deletions cut 0 bases from V and 6 bases from J, with 17 bases between. Germline loops: CDR1 MNHEY, CDR2 SVGAGI. The TCR sequence derives from a woman between 55 and 75 years old with active or convalescent COVID-19. This sequence joins TRBV6-5 and TRBJ1-2, with D perhaps matching TRBD1 (5 bases). Sequencing was done on a sample of peripheral blood. The CDR3 sequence is CASSYSYQGLRDGYTF. The CDR3 coding sequence is TGTGCCAGCAGTTACTCGTACCAGGGCCTTCGGGATGGCTACACCTTC.